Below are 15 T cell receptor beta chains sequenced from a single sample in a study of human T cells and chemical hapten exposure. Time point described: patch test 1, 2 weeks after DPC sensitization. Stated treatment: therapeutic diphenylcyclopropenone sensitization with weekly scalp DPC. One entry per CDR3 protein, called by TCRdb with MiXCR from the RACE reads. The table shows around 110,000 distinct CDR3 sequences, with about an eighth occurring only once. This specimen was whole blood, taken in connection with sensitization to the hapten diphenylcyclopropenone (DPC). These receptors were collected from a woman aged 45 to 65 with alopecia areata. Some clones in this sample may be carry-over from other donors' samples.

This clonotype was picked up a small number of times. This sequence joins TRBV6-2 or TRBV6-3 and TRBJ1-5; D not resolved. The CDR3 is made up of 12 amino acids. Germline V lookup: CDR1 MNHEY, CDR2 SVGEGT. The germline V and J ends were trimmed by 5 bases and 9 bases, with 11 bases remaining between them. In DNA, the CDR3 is TGTGCCAGCAGTCTCCTAGGGTTGCCCCAGCATTTT. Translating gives CASSLLGLPQHF.

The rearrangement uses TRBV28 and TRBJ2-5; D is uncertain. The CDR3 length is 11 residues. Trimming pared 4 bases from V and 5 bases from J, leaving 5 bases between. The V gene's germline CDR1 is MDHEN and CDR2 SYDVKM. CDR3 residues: CASSWHETQYF. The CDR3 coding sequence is TGTGCCAGCAGTTGGCATGAGACCCAGTACTTC.

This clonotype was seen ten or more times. The CDR3 region is CASSSTGGIQETQYF. The CDR3 DNA sequence: TGTGCCAGCAGCTCCACCGGGGGGATCCAAGAGACCCAGTACTTC. The V gene is TRBV7-6, the J gene TRBJ2-5; TRBD2 matches at 7 bases. Germline values: CDR1 SGHVS, CDR2 FNYEAQ. This CDR3 is 15 amino acids long. V dropped 4 bases and J dropped 1; count of bases not matched to a gene: 6.

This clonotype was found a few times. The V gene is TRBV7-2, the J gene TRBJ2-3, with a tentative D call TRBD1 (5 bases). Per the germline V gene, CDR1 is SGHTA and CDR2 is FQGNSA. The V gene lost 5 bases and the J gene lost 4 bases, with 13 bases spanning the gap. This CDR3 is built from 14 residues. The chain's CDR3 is CASSIGQGADTQYF. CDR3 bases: TGTGCCAGCAGCATAGGACAAGGGGCAGATACGCAGTATTTT.

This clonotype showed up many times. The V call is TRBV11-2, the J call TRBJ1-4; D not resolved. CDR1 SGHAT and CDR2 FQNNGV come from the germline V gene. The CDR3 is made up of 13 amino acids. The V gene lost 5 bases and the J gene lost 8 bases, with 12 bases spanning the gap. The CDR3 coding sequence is TGTGCCAGCAGCGCCCACATGGGGGAAAAACTGTTTTTT. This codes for CASSAHMGEKLFF.

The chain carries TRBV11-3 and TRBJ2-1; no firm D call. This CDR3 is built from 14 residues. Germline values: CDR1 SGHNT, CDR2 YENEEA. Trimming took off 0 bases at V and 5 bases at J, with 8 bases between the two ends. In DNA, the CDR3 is TGTGCCAGCAGCTTAGATCTGTCCGACAATGAGCAGTTCTTC. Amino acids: CASSLDLSDNEQFF.

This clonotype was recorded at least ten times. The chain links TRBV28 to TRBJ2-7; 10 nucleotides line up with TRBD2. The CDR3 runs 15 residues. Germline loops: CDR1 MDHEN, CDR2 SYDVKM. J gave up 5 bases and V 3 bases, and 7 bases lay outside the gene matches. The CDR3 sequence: CASSFWGTSAHEQYF. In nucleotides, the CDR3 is TGTGCCAGCAGTTTTTGGGGGACTAGCGCCCACGAGCAGTACTTC.

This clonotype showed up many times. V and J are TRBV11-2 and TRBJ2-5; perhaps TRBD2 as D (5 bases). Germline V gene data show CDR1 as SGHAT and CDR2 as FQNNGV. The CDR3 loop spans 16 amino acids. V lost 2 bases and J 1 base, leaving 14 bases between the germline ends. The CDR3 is CASSLRGRVTQETQYF. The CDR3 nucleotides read TGTGCCAGCAGCTTAAGAGGGCGCGTGACCCAAGAGACCCAGTACTTC.

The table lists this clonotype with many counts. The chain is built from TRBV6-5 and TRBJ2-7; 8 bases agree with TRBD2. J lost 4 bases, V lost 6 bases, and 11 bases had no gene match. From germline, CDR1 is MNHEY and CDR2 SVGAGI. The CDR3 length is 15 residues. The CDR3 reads CASSRQSGSQYEQYF. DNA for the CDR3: TGTGCCAGCAGCCGCCAAAGCGGGAGTCAATACGAGCAGTACTTC.

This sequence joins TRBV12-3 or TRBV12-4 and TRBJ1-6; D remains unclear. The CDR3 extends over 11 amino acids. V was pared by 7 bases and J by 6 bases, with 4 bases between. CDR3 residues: CASTANSPLHF. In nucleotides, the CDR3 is TGTGCCAGCACTGCTAATTCACCCCTCCACTTT.

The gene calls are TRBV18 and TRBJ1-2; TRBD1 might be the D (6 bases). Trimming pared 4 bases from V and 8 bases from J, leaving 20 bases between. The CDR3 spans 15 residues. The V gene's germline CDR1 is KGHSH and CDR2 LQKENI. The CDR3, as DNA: TGTGCCAGCTCACGAGTGACACAGGGCCCCAGGGGCTACACCTTC. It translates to CASSRVTQGPRGYTF.

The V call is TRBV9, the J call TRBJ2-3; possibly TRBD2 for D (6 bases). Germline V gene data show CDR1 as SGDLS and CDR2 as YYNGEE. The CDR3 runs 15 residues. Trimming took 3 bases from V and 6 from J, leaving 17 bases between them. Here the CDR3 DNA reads TGTGCCAGCAGCGCCCAAGGACTACCTCAGGATACGCAGTATTTT. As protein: CASSAQGLPQDTQYF.

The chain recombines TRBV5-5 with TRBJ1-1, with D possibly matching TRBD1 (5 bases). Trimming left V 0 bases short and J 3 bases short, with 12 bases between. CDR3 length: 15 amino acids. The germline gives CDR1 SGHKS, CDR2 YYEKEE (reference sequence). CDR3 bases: TGTGCCAGCAGCTTGGACCTGACAGTCGACACTGAAGCTTTCTTT. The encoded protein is CASSLDLTVDTEAFF.

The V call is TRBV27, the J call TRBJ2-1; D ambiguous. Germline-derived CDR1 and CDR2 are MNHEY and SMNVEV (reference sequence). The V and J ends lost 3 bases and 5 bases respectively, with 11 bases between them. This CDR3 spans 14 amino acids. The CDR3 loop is CASSFDRAHNEQFF. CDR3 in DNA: TGTGCCAGCAGTTTTGACCGGGCCCACAATGAGCAGTTCTTC.

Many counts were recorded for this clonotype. The CDR3 region is CASSLGWSANTGELFF. As DNA, the CDR3 is TGTGCCAGCAGCTTAGGTTGGAGTGCGAACACCGGGGAGCTGTTTTTT. The chain recombines TRBV11-2 with TRBJ2-2; no reliable D call. CDR1 SGHAT and CDR2 FQNNGV come from the germline V gene. The V end lost 1 base, the J end lost 0 bases, and 9 bases lay between the germline ends. The CDR3 is made up of 16 amino acids.